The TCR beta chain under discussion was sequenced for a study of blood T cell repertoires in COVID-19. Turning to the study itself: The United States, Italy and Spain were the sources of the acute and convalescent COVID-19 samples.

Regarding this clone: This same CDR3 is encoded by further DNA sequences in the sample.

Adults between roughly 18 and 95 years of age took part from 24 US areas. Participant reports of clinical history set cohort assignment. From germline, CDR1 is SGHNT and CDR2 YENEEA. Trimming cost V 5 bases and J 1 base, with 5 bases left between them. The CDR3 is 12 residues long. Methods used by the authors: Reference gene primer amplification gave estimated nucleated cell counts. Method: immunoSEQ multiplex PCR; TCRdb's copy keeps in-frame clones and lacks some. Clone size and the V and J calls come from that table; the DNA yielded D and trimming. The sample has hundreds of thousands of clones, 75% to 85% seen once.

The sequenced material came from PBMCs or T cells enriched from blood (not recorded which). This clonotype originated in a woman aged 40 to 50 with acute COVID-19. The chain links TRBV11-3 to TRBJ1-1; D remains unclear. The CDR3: CASSLRNTEAFF. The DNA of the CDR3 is TGTGCCAGCAGCCTCAGGAACACTGAAGCTTTCTTT.